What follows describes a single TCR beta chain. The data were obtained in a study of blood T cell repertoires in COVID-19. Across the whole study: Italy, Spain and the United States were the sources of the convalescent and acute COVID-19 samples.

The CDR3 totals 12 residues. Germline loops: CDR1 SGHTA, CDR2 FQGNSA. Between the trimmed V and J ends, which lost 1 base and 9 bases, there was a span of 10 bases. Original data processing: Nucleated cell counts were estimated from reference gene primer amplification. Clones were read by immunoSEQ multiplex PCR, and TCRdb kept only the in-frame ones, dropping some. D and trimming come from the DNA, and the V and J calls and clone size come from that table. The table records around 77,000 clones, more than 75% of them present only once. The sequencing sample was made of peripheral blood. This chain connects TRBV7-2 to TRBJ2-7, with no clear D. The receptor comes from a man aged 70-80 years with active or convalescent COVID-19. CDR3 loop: CASSLGPFWQYF. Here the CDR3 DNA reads TGTGCCAGCAGCTTAGGGCCTTTTTGGCAGTACTTC.